These 20 T cell receptor beta chains originate from one sample sequenced in a study of CD8 T cells in Susac syndrome. RNA in amounts of about 0.5 to 1 ug was reverse transcribed with random hexamers. TCRdb reprocessed the immunoSEQ multiplex PCR reads with MiXCR, giving one entry per CDR3 protein. The data hold 80,000 to 90,000 distinct CDR3 sequences, with around 93% observed a single time. The sample consisted of CD8+ T cells from PBMCs. These receptors all come from a human donor in good health.

This clonotype was recorded only once. The chain has TRBV10-2 and TRBJ2-7; 9 nucleotides line up with TRBD2. Trimming removed 7 bases from V and 0 bases from J; junction bases left unmatched: 4. The CDR3 runs 14 residues. CDR1 is WSHSY, CDR2 SAAADI, per germline. The CDR3: CASIPSGDSYEQYF. CDR3 coding DNA: TGCGCCAGCATCCCTAGCGGGGACTCCTACGAGCAGTACTTC.

The gene calls are TRBV3-1 and TRBJ2-2; tentatively, D is TRBD1 (5 bases). This CDR3 is 14 amino acids long. Trimming took off 4 bases at V and 6 bases at J, with 12 bases between the two ends. Germline V lookup: CDR1 LGHDT, CDR2 YNNKEL (reference sequence). The CDR3 DNA reads TGTGCCAGCAGCCTAGGGGTCTTATCCGGGGAGCTGTTTTTT. As protein: CASSLGVLSGELFF.

V gene TRBV4-1 combines with J gene TRBJ1-5; possibly TRBD1 for D (5 bases). The germline gives CDR1 MGHRA, CDR2 YSYEKL. Trimming left V 2 bases short and J 3 bases short, with 11 bases between. This CDR3 comprises 15 residues. In DNA form, the CDR3 reads TGCGCCAGCAGCCAATTTGGGGCAGACAATCAGCCCCAGCATTTT. This encodes CASSQFGADNQPQHF.

V usage is TRBV7-9 and J usage is TRBJ2-7; D gene uncertain. V was clipped by 4 bases and J by 5 bases, with 15 bases between them. The CDR3 has 14 amino acids. Germline CDR1 and CDR2: SEHNR and FQNEAQ (reference sequence). The CDR3 DNA reads as TGTGCCAGCAGCTCCCCTCCCCCCGACGACGAGCAGTACTTC. Amino acid sequence: CASSSPPPDDEQYF.

The genes are TRBV29-1 and TRBJ2-1, with D possibly TRBD1 on 5 matching bases. Trimming stripped 4 bases from V and 10 bases from J, with 11 bases between. This CDR3 has 11 amino acids. Looked up from germline, CDR1 is SQVTM and CDR2 is ANQGSEA. The DNA for the CDR3 is TGCAGCGTTGGGCAAGCAGGGGAGCAGTTCTTC. Translated: CSVGQAGEQFF.

The chain recombines TRBV3-1 with TRBJ2-3; 11 nucleotides line up with TRBD2. The CDR3 sequence is 15 residues long. Per the germline V gene, CDR1 is LGHDT and CDR2 is YNNKEL (reference sequence). Trimming took 3 bases from V and 7 from J; bases not matched to a gene: 6. The CDR3 spells CASSQSTSGVYTQYF. In nucleotides, the CDR3 is TGTGCCAGCAGCCAGTCGACTAGCGGGGTTTATACGCAGTATTTT.

The genes are TRBV3-1 and TRBJ2-5; 11 bases line up with TRBD2. CDR1 LGHDT and CDR2 YNNKEL come from the germline V gene (reference sequence). Trimming at V came to 1 base and at J to 8 bases, leaving 15 bases not matched to a gene. The CDR3 length is 18 residues. The chain's CDR3 is CASSQAIVAGGPIDTQYF. In DNA, the CDR3 is TGTGCCAGCAGCCAAGCGATCGTAGCGGGGGGGCCGATTGATACCCAGTACTTC.

This clonotype has just one count. The genes are TRBV4-1 and TRBJ2-1; D is uncertain. Germline CDR1 MGHRA, CDR2 YSYEKL. CDR3 length: 12 amino acids. The V end was cut by 6 bases, the J end by 2 bases, with 5 bases between. CDR3 loop: CASRGTYNEQFF. The CDR3 DNA reads TGCGCCAGCAGGGGGACCTACAATGAGCAGTTCTTC.

DNA for the CDR3: TGTGCCAGCAGTTCACCAACGAGGGGTCTAAGAGAGACCCAGTACTTC. Translating gives CASSSPTRGLRETQYF. V usage is TRBV12-3 or TRBV12-4 and J usage is TRBJ2-5; D may match TRBD1 or TRBD2 (5 bases each). This CDR3 comprises 16 residues. The ends were cut back, 4 bases at V and 4 bases at J, with 19 bases in the middle.

In its sample, this clonotype was seen once. The chain has TRBV25-1 and TRBJ1-6; D is perhaps TRBD1 (5 bases). The germline V gene has CDR1 MGHDK and CDR2 SYGVNS. Trimming took 5 bases from V and 5 from J, leaving 7 bases between them. The CDR3 is made up of 13 amino acids. The CDR3 region has the DNA TGTGCCAGCAGTCAGGGAAATAATTCACCCCTCCACTTT. It translates to CASSQGNNSPLHF.

V gene TRBV29-1 combines with J gene TRBJ1-2, with 7 bases that match TRBD1. The CDR3 runs 14 residues. CDR1 and CDR2 (germline): SQVTM, ANQGSEA. The V segment lost 3 bases and the J segment 7 bases; nucleotides outside the gene matches: 11. The CDR3 nucleotides are TGCAGCGTTGAGGGACCCAGGGGGATGAGTGGCTACACCTTC. As protein: CSVEGPRGMSGYTF.

The chain carries TRBV5-1 and TRBJ1-1; possibly TRBD1 for D (6 bases). Germline values: CDR1 SGHRS, CDR2 YFSETQ. The CDR3 contains 14 residues. Between the trimmed V and J ends, which lost 1 base and 5 bases, there was a span of 12 bases. The CDR3 region has the DNA TGCGCCAGCAGCTTGTCACAGGGAAGGACTGAAGCTTTCTTT. Protein sequence: CASSLSQGRTEAFF.

The chain links TRBV9 to TRBJ2-3; 9 bases agree with TRBD2. V lost 0 bases to trimming and J lost 2 bases; unmatched junction nucleotides: 4. Germline V gene sequence: CDR1 SGDLS, CDR2 YYNGEE. The CDR3 is 16 residues long. This CDR3 reads CASSVASGVVTDTQYF. CDR3 nucleotide sequence: TGTGCCAGCAGCGTAGCTAGCGGGGTTGTCACAGATACGCAGTATTTT.

The CDR3, as DNA: TGTGCCAGCAGCTTCACCTTGGCCGCCATCCAAGAGACCCAGTACTTC. Amino acids: CASSFTLAAIQETQYF. This rearrangement joins TRBV13 to TRBJ2-5, with D uncertain. This CDR3 contains 16 residues. Trimming removed 3 bases at V and 1 base at J, with 15 bases between. Germline V gene data show CDR1 as PRHDT and CDR2 as FYEKMQ (reference sequence).

The chain recombines TRBV30 with TRBJ2-5, with unresolved D. V lost 0 bases to trimming and J lost 4 bases, with 6 bases between them. The CDR3 totals 12 residues. The germline CDR1 and CDR2 sequences are GTSNPN and SVGIG (reference sequence). The CDR3 sequence is CAWSVLGETQYF. The CDR3 DNA sequence: TGTGCCTGGAGTGTACTCGGAGAGACCCAGTACTTC.

The rearrangement joins TRBV27 to TRBJ1-5; D possibly corresponds to TRBD1 (6 bases). The CDR3 consists of 12 residues. With 6 bases removed from V and 6 bases from J, the gap between germline ends came to 9 bases. The germline V gene has CDR1 MNHEY and CDR2 SMNVEV (reference sequence). The CDR3: CASSPGVQPQHF. CDR3 nucleotides: TGTGCCAGCAGCCCAGGGGTTCAGCCCCAGCATTTT.

The gene calls are TRBV5-1 and TRBJ2-5, with 7 bases identical to TRBD2. CDR3 size: 17 residues. V was pared by 4 bases and J by 2 bases, with 14 bases of the junction left unmatched. Looked up from germline, CDR1 is SGHRS and CDR2 is YFSETQ. The DNA of the CDR3 is TGCGCCAGCAGCCCGGGTCGAGGGGCGGGGGAACAAGAGACCCAGTACTTC. Its protein product is CASSPGRGAGEQETQYF.

This clonotype was seen a handful of times. The V gene is TRBV9, the J gene TRBJ2-7, with D possibly TRBD2 on 6 matching bases. The CDR3 spans 14 residues. V lost 4 bases to trimming and J lost 4 bases, with 15 bases between them. Germline V lookup: CDR1 SGDLS, CDR2 YYNGEE. CDR3 sequence (DNA): TGTGCCAGCAGCCCCGGGGGAGTTTCTTACGAGCAGTACTTC. It encodes CASSPGGVSYEQYF.

The gene calls are TRBV2 and TRBJ1-3; D remains ambiguous. The germline CDR1 and CDR2 sequences are SNHLY and FYNNEI. V lost 5 bases to trimming and J lost 0 bases, with 11 bases between them. The CDR3 contains 15 residues. CDR3 sequence reads: CASSYRTVSGNTIYF. CDR3 nucleotide sequence: TGTGCCAGCAGTTATAGGACGGTCTCTGGAAACACCATATATTTT.

This chain connects TRBV13 to TRBJ2-3; 8 nucleotides align to TRBD1. CDR1 and CDR2 (germline): PRHDT, FYEKMQ (reference sequence). J lost 5 bases, V lost 5 bases, and 12 bases had no gene match. The CDR3 runs 16 residues. CDR3 sequence: CASSPRGRGLGDTQYF. The CDR3 DNA reads as TGTGCCAGCAGCCCAAGGGGCAGGGGGCTAGGAGATACGCAGTATTTT. Complete variable domain (other parts from reference TRBV13 and TRBJ2-3): AAGVIQSPRHLIKEKRETATLKCYPIPRHDTVYWYQQGPGQDPQFLISFYEKMQSDKGSIPDRFSAQQFSDYHSELNMSSLELGDSALYFCASSPRGRGLGDTQYFGPGTRLTVL.